This T cell receptor beta chain was observed in a study of breast tumors, draining lymph nodes, adjacent tissues. Study-level findings and limits: The lymph node origin of tumor T cells was framed as consistent with a hypothesis, not demonstrated. Tumor TCR diversity was below lymph nodes but above nontumor tissue. Data fit most tumor T cells coming from lymph node, expanding in tumor. Compared with basal-like, luminal-like tumors shared significantly more repertoire with nontumor tissue.

Relative to its sample, this clonotype is medium-sized. Its antigen is unidentified. In germline, CDR1 is SGHTA, CDR2 FQGNSA. The CDR3 contains 13 residues. V was clipped by 5 bases and J by 8 bases; unmatched bases: 8. TCRdb reprocessed the multiplex PCR reads with MiXCR, giving one entry per CDR3 protein. The data contain more than 12,000 distinct CDR3 sequences, roughly 55% of them singletons. The chain recombines TRBV7-2 with TRBJ1-2; 7 nucleotides align to TRBD1. The specimen was tumor-adjacent breast tissue. The receptor's source is a female donor with breast cancer. Some clones in this sample may be carry-over from other donors' samples. The CDR3 DNA follows: TGTGCCAGCAGCATACAGGGGTTTTCGGGCTACACCTTC. Translating gives CASSIQGFSGYTF.